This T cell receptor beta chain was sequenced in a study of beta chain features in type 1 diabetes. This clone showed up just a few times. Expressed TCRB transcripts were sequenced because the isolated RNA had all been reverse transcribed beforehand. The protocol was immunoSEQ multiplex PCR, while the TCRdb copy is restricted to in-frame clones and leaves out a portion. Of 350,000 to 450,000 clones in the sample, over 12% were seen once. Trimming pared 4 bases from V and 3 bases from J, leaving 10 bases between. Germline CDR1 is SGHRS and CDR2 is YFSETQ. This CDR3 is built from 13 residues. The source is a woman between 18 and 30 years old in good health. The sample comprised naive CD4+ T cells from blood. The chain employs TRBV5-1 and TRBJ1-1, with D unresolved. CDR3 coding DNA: TGCGCCAGCAGCCTCTCAGTGGACACTGAAGCTTTCTTT. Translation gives CASSLSVDTEAFF.